This record concerns one T cell receptor (beta chain) sequence. The sample belongs to a study of cytomegalovirus exposure and HLA in healthy donors. Background on the study: Early released data comprised about 84 million unique TCRs from HLA-typed donors.

PCR used 60 Vbeta primers and 13 Jbeta primers. Clones were read by immunoSEQ multiplex PCR, and TCRdb kept only the in-frame ones, dropping some. The sample records some 170,000 clones, 75% to 80% being singletons. V was pared by 4 bases and J by 5 bases, with 17 bases between. Germline CDR1 is SNHLY and CDR2 is FYNNEI. The CDR3 runs to 15 residues. The J gene is TRBJ2-5, the V gene TRBV2, with D unresolved. The clonotype was recovered from a middle-aged man in good health and CMV-seropositive. Specimen: PBMCs. CDR3 residues: CASSASSSTRETQYF. The CDR3 DNA is TGTGCCAGCAGTGCATCATCCAGTACCAGGGAGACCCAGTACTTC.